These T cell receptor beta chains were read from a single sample in a study of patients and donors after allogeneic stem cell transplantation. TCRdb reprocessed the RT-PCR reads with MiXCR, giving one entry per CDR3 protein. The table records about a million distinct CDR3 sequences, roughly 18% of them present only once. Sequencing used blood, either unsorted or a sorted T cell fraction (not recorded which). Receptors originate from a human donor who was either an allogeneic HSCT recipient or a stem cell or donor lymphocyte infusion donor (not recorded which). It is not recorded whose cells these are; they may come from a transplant donor. The CDR3 runs from the conserved cysteine through the conserved F or W. A D gene is named only where the DNA matches it firmly. The size entry is marked missing in some rows and otherwise reads once, few, many or a size class.

d_gene: TRBD2; j_gene: TRBJ2-3; abundance: many; v_gene: TRBV7-2; len: 17; CDR3nt: TGTGCCAGCAGCTTAGAAGGTTGGGGGGGACGAACAGATACGCAGTATTTT; CDR3aa: CASSLEGWGGRTDTQYF
d_gene: TRBD1; j_gene: TRBJ2-5; abundance: .; v_gene: TRBV20-1; len: 13; CDR3nt: TGCAGTGCGTGGACAGGTGCCCAAGAGACCCAGTACTTC; CDR3aa: CSAWTGAQETQYF
d_gene: .; j_gene: TRBJ2-3; abundance: few; v_gene: TRBV7-2; len: 14; CDR3nt: TGTGCCAGCAGCTTCGGGACCTTGTCGGATACGCAGTATTTT; CDR3aa: CASSFGTLSDTQYF
d_gene: .; j_gene: TRBJ2-6; abundance: .; v_gene: TRBV7-8; len: 14; CDR3nt: TGTGCCAGCAGCTCAACACAGGGGGCCAACGTCCTGACTTTC; CDR3aa: CASSSTQGANVLTF
d_gene: TRBD1; j_gene: TRBJ1-5; abundance: .; v_gene: TRBV7-9; len: 15; CDR3nt: TGTGCCAGCAGCTGGGACAGGTTTGGGGATCAGCCCCAGCATTTT; CDR3aa: CASSWDRFGDQPQHF
d_gene: TRBD1; j_gene: TRBJ1-4; abundance: few; v_gene: TRBV9; len: 16; CDR3nt: TGTGCCAGCAGCCTTGGACAGGGTCGAGTACACGAAAAACTGTTTTTT; CDR3aa: CASSLGQGRVHEKLFF
d_gene: .; j_gene: TRBJ2-4; abundance: few; v_gene: TRBV7-2; len: 14; CDR3nt: TGTGCCAGCAGCCCCGCCTTACTTAAAAACATTCAGTACTTC; CDR3aa: CASSPALLKNIQYF
d_gene: TRBD2; j_gene: TRBJ2-1; abundance: .; v_gene: TRBV12-3/TRBV12-4; len: 16; CDR3nt: TGTGCCAGCAGGGAACTCCGGGGCGGGGGGTACAATGAGCAGTTCTTC; CDR3aa: CASRELRGGGYNEQFF
d_gene: .; j_gene: TRBJ2-5; abundance: .; v_gene: TRBV12-3/TRBV12-4; len: 12; CDR3nt: TGTGCCAGCAGGTGGGGGGACGGGACCCAGTACTTC; CDR3aa: CASRWGDGTQYF
d_gene: TRBD1; j_gene: TRBJ1-1; abundance: few; v_gene: TRBV7-2; len: 15; CDR3nt: TGTGCCAGCAGCTTAGAATTACAGGGGGCAGGGGAAGCTTTCTTT; CDR3aa: CASSLELQGAGEAFF
d_gene: .; j_gene: TRBJ1-2; abundance: few; v_gene: TRBV7-3; len: 13; CDR3nt: TGTGCCAGCAGCTCGGAGATAAAGGGAGGCTACACCTTC; CDR3aa: CASSSEIKGGYTF
d_gene: .; j_gene: TRBJ2-7; abundance: few; v_gene: TRBV20-1; len: 13; CDR3nt: TGCAGTGCTGCGAACCCCAGCTCCTACGAGCAGTACTTC; CDR3aa: CSAANPSSYEQYF
d_gene: .; j_gene: TRBJ2-4; abundance: .; v_gene: TRBV5-5; len: 14; CDR3nt: TGTGCCAGCAGCTTGGACTCCCCGAGGGACATTCAGTACTTC; CDR3aa: CASSLDSPRDIQYF
d_gene: .; j_gene: TRBJ1-1; abundance: few; v_gene: TRBV7-8; len: 15; CDR3nt: TGTGCCAGCAGCTTGGTCTCCGGGGGCAGCATTGAAGCTTTCTTT; CDR3aa: CASSLVSGGSIEAFF
d_gene: TRBD1; j_gene: TRBJ2-4; abundance: .; v_gene: TRBV30; len: 14; CDR3nt: TGTGCCTGGGACAGGGGTGCGGCCAAAAACATTCAGTACTTC; CDR3aa: CAWDRGAAKNIQYF
d_gene: TRBD1; j_gene: TRBJ2-7; abundance: many; v_gene: TRBV6-5; len: 14; CDR3nt: TGTGCCAGCAGTTACAGGGGACAGGGGTACGAGCAGTACTTC; CDR3aa: CASSYRGQGYEQYF
d_gene: .; j_gene: TRBJ2-6; abundance: .; v_gene: TRBV19; len: 16; CDR3nt: TGTGCCAGTAGTATACACTCTCCCTCTGGGGCCAACGTCCTGACTTTC; CDR3aa: CASSIHSPSGANVLTF
d_gene: TRBD1; j_gene: TRBJ1-1; abundance: few; v_gene: TRBV13; len: 13; CDR3nt: TGTGCCAGCAGCTGGGACAGAACGGGTGAAGCTTTCTTT; CDR3aa: CASSWDRTGEAFF
d_gene: .; j_gene: TRBJ2-7; abundance: few; v_gene: TRBV27; len: 14; CDR3nt: TGTGCCAGCATGGGGGAGAGGGGCGCCTACGAGCAGTACTTC; CDR3aa: CASMGERGAYEQYF
d_gene: .; j_gene: TRBJ1-6; abundance: few; v_gene: TRBV20-1; len: 15; CDR3nt: TGCAGTGCTAGAGGGAGTGGTTCCTATAATTCACCCCTCCACTTT; CDR3aa: CSARGSGSYNSPLHF
d_gene: .; j_gene: TRBJ2-2; abundance: few; v_gene: TRBV9; len: 16; CDR3nt: TGTGCCAGCAGCGTAAGTAACAGGCCGAACACCGGGGAGCTGTTTTTT; CDR3aa: CASSVSNRPNTGELFF
d_gene: .; j_gene: TRBJ2-2; abundance: few; v_gene: TRBV6-5; len: 12; CDR3nt: TGTGCCAGCAGAGACTTGACCGGGGAGCTGTTTTTT; CDR3aa: CASRDLTGELFF
d_gene: .; j_gene: TRBJ2-1; abundance: .; v_gene: TRBV12-3/TRBV12-4; len: 20; CDR3nt: TGTGCCAGCAGGCAGACAGGTCCGCCCGTTCTTAGAAGGGGCTACAATGAGCAGTTCTTC; CDR3aa: CASRQTGPPVLRRGYNEQFF
d_gene: .; j_gene: TRBJ2-1; abundance: many; v_gene: TRBV12-3/TRBV12-4; len: 14; CDR3nt: TGTGCCAGCAGTTTACCCTTCTCCTACAATGAGCAGTTCTTC; CDR3aa: CASSLPFSYNEQFF
d_gene: .; j_gene: TRBJ2-3; abundance: .; v_gene: TRBV3-1; len: 16; CDR3nt: TGTGCCAGCAGCCCGACCTTCTCGGGGGCCACAGATACGCAGTATTTT; CDR3aa: CASSPTFSGATDTQYF
d_gene: .; j_gene: TRBJ2-1; abundance: .; v_gene: TRBV3-1; len: 14; CDR3nt: TGTGCCAGCAGCCAAGGTCAGCTATACAATGAGCAGTTCTTC; CDR3aa: CASSQGQLYNEQFF
d_gene: .; j_gene: TRBJ1-2; abundance: .; v_gene: TRBV18; len: 11; CDR3nt: TGTGCCAGCTCACCATCGGATGGCTACACCTTC; CDR3aa: CASSPSDGYTF
d_gene: TRBD1; j_gene: TRBJ1-4; abundance: .; v_gene: TRBV20-1; len: 13; CDR3nt: TGCAGTGCTTTAGGGGACAGGGTTGAAAAACTGTTTTTT; CDR3aa: CSALGDRVEKLFF
d_gene: TRBD1; j_gene: TRBJ2-7; abundance: .; v_gene: TRBV30; len: 14; CDR3nt: TGTGCCTGGAGTGGTGACAGGGGAAACTACGAGCAGTACTTC; CDR3aa: CAWSGDRGNYEQYF
d_gene: .; j_gene: TRBJ1-2; abundance: few; v_gene: TRBV27; len: 16; CDR3nt: TGTGCCAGCAGTGTAGGGATTTCGGGGGGGTTGGATGGCTACACCTTC; CDR3aa: CASSVGISGGLDGYTF
d_gene: TRBD1; j_gene: TRBJ1-5; abundance: few; v_gene: TRBV11-2; len: 18; CDR3nt: TGTGCCAGCAGCTTAGAGGGAGGGACAGGGACAAGCAATCAGCCCCAGCATTTT; CDR3aa: CASSLEGGTGTSNQPQHF